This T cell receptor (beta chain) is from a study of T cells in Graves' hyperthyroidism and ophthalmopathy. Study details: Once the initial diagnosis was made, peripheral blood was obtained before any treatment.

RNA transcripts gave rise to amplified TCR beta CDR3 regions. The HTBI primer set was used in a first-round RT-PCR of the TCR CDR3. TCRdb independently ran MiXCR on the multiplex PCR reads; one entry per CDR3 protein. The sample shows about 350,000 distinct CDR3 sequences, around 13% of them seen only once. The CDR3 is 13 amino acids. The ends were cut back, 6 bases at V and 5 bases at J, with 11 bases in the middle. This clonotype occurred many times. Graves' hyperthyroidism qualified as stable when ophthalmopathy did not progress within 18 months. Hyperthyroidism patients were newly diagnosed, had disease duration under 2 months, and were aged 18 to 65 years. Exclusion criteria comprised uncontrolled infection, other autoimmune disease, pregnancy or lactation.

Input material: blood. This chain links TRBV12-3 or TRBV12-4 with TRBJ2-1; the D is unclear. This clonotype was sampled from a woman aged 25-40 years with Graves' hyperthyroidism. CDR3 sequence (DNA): TGTGCCAGCAGGTCTACTACCAACAATGAGCAGTTCTTC. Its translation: CASRSTTNNEQFF.